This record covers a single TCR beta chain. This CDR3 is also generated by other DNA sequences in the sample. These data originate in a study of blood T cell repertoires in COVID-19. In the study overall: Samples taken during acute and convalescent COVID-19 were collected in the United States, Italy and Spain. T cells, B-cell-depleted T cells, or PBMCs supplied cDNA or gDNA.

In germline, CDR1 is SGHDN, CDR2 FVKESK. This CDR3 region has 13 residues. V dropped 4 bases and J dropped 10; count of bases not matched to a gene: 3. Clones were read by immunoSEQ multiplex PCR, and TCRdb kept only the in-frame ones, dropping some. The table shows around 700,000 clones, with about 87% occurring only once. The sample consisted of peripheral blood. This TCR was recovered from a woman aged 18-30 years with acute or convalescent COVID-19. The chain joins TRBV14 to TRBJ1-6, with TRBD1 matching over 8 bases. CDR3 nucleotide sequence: TGTGCCAGCAGCCGGACAGGGAACTCACCCCTCCACTTT. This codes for CASSRTGNSPLHF.